These 20 T cell receptor beta chains were all obtained from the same sample, sequenced in a study of blood T cell repertoires in COVID-19. Assay used: immunoSEQ multiplex PCR; TCRdb lists only in-frame clones, some missing. The table shows about 310,000 clones, with 90% occurring only once. The specimen was PBMCs or T cells enriched from blood (not recorded which). The origin of the receptors is a woman aged 18-29 years with acute COVID-19.

This clone was seen repeatedly, ten times or more. The V gene is TRBV29-1, the J gene TRBJ1-1; TRBD1 is a possible D gene (6 bases). The V end was cut by 3 bases, the J end by 5 bases, with 16 bases between. This CDR3 is built from 14 residues. Looked up from germline, CDR1 is SQVTM and CDR2 is ANQGSEA. The DNA for the CDR3 is TGCAGCGTTGACGCGGGGGGCCGTGGGACTGAAGCTTTCTTT. This encodes CSVDAGGRGTEAFF.

The chain couples TRBV6-5 to TRBJ1-4; TRBD1 is a possible D gene (6 bases). The CDR3 length is 16 residues. Germline loops: CDR1 MNHEY, CDR2 SVGAGI. Trimming took off 0 bases at V and 3 bases at J, with 11 bases between the two ends. The CDR3 loop is CASSYSTTGPNEKLFF. The CDR3 nucleotides are TGTGCCAGCAGTTACTCCACGACAGGCCCTAATGAAAAACTGTTTTTT.

This clone was detected only once. This sequence joins TRBV5-5 and TRBJ2-7; D remains unclear. Per germline, CDR1 SGHKS and CDR2 YYEKEE (reference sequence). The CDR3 length is 15 residues. V shed 1 base and J shed 7 bases, with 18 bases lying between them. CDR3 nucleotide sequence: TGTGCCAGCAGCTTGCTTATAAGTAAGTCTACTGAGCAGTACTTC. This gives the protein CASSLLISKSTEQYF.

The chain links TRBV6-1 to TRBJ2-3; TRBD2 is a possible D gene (5 bases). The V and J ends lost 2 bases and 8 bases respectively, with 8 bases between them. The CDR3 has 12 amino acids. Germline lookup yields CDR1 MNHNS and CDR2 SASEGT. The CDR3, as DNA: TGTGCCAGCAGTGAAACTGCGGGTACGCAGTATTTT. Translating it yields CASSETAGTQYF.

The V call is TRBV5-5, the J call TRBJ1-2; 7 bases match TRBD1. Germline CDR1 is SGHKS and CDR2 is YYEKEE (reference sequence). The CDR3 sequence is 18 residues long. V lost 0 bases and J lost 2; bases outside the gene matches: 13. The CDR3: CASSLGFFTGARNYGYTF. The CDR3 DNA reads TGTGCCAGCAGCTTGGGCTTCTTTACAGGGGCCAGGAACTATGGCTACACCTTC.

The rearrangement uses TRBV25-1 and TRBJ1-1; D is perhaps TRBD1 (5 bases). Trimming pared 1 base from V and 8 bases from J, leaving 11 bases between. Germline V gene lookup returns CDR1 MGHDK and CDR2 SYGVNS. The length of the CDR3 is 13 residues. The CDR3 sequence: CASSESPHREAFF. CDR3 in DNA: TGTGCCAGCAGTGAATCCCCCCACAGGGAAGCTTTCTTT.

The J gene is TRBJ2-3, the V gene TRBV19; the match to TRBD2 covers 11 bases. The CDR3 sequence is 16 residues long. With 5 bases clipped from V and 6 bases from J, the junction kept 10 bases outside the gene matches. In germline, CDR1 is LNHDA, CDR2 SQIVND (reference sequence). The CDR3 nucleotides are TGTGCCAGTAGTTCAGGACTAGCGGGCCTAAGGGATACGCAGTATTTT. This codes for CASSSGLAGLRDTQYF.

The chain joins TRBV5-1 to TRBJ2-1, with TRBD1 identical over 10 bases. This CDR3 region has 15 residues. CDR1 is SGHRS, CDR2 YFSETQ, per germline. The V segment lost 7 bases and the J segment 0 bases; nucleotides outside the gene matches: 4. CDR3 residues: CASGTGVSSYNEQFF. CDR3 nucleotides: TGCGCCAGCGGGACAGGGGTCAGCTCCTACAATGAGCAGTTCTTC.

The chain recombines TRBV19 with TRBJ1-5; TRBD1 matches 9 bases. The germline CDR1 and CDR2 sequences are LNHDA and SQIVND (reference sequence). V dropped 3 bases and J dropped 4; count of bases not matched to a gene: 7. The CDR3 contains 16 residues. The CDR3 reads CASSMSPGQGNQPQHF. In nucleotides, the CDR3 is TGTGCCAGTAGTATGTCCCCGGGACAGGGAAATCAGCCCCAGCATTTT.

The chain couples TRBV9 to TRBJ1-1, with 10 bases matching TRBD1. The CDR3 is made up of 18 amino acids. V lost 3 bases, J lost 4 bases, and 15 bases stayed unmatched. Germline-derived CDR1 and CDR2 are SGDLS and YYNGEE. The CDR3 DNA is TGTGCCAGCAGCGCATCGAGGTACCGGACAGGGGGGATCACTGAAGCTTTCTTT. Translated, it gives CASSASRYRTGGITEAFF.

This chain connects TRBV25-1 to TRBJ1-2; TRBD1 matches at 8 bases. The ends lost 3 bases at V and 3 bases at J; junction bases unmatched: 9. Germline CDR1 MGHDK, CDR2 SYGVNS. The length of the CDR3 is 16 residues. The CDR3: CASSDWTGMSYYGYTF. The CDR3 DNA sequence: TGTGCCAGCAGTGATTGGACAGGGATGTCGTACTATGGCTACACCTTC.

The CDR3 loop is CASSPPGPGPNEKLFF. The CDR3 DNA reads TGTGCCAGCTCACCACCCGGGCCAGGGCCCAATGAAAAACTGTTTTTT. The genes are TRBV18 and TRBJ1-4, with D maybe TRBD1 (5 bases). V was cut by 0 bases and J by 5 bases, with 13 bases left in between. The CDR3 extends over 16 amino acids. Germline values: CDR1 KGHSH, CDR2 LQKENI.

The CDR3 DNA is TGTGCCAGCAGTAATAGCGGGGGGGAGGCAGATACGCAGTATTTT. This encodes CASSNSGGEADTQYF. The rearrangement links TRBV6-5 to TRBJ2-3; TRBD2 agrees at 11 bases. The trim removed 5 bases at V and 4 bases at J, leaving 5 bases unmatched. The germline gives CDR1 MNHEY, CDR2 SVGAGI. The CDR3 extends over 15 amino acids.

The chain combines TRBV19 with TRBJ2-7, with D possibly matching TRBD1 (5 bases). Germline loops: CDR1 LNHDA, CDR2 SQIVND (reference sequence). Trimming took 2 bases from V and 5 from J, leaving 10 bases between them. This CDR3 has 13 residues. CDR3 nucleotides: TGTGCCAGTAGTATACGACAGCTTGACGAGCAGTACTTC. It yields the protein CASSIRQLDEQYF.

The rearrangement joins TRBV2 to TRBJ2-7; a possible D gene is TRBD2 (6 bases). The CDR3 sequence is 15 residues long. Trimming cost V 4 bases and J 4 bases, with 17 bases left between them. Per germline, CDR1 SNHLY and CDR2 FYNNEI. In DNA, the CDR3 is TGTGCCAGCAGTGCCCCGAGCGGGCCACCTTACGAGCAGTACTTC. Its translation: CASSAPSGPPYEQYF.

The genes are TRBV29-1 and TRBJ2-5; TRBD1 agrees at 7 bases. CDR1 SQVTM and CDR2 ANQGSEA come from the germline V gene. The CDR3 runs to 12 residues. Trimming took 6 bases from V and 3 from J; bases not matched to a gene: 4. This CDR3 reads CSVGTVEETQYF. CDR3 DNA: TGCAGCGTCGGGACAGTGGAAGAGACCCAGTACTTC. Looking up the rest from reference TRBV29-1 and TRBJ2-5 gives the full variable domain: SAVISQKPSRDICQRGTSLTIQCQVDSQVTMMFWYRQQPGQSLTLIATANQGSEATYESGFVIDKFPISRPNLTFSTLTVSNMSPEDSSIYLCSVGTVEETQYFGPGTRLLVL.

The chain carries TRBV13 and TRBJ2-1, with 7 bases identical to TRBD2. The ends lost 4 bases at V and 5 bases at J; junction bases unmatched: 5. From germline, CDR1 is PRHDT and CDR2 FYEKMQ (reference sequence). The CDR3 consists of 14 residues. The CDR3 bases are TGTGCCAGCAGCTCCTCGGGGACTAACAATGAGCAGTTCTTC. Translated, it gives CASSSSGTNNEQFF.

The chain recombines TRBV5-8 with TRBJ1-5; TRBD1 matches 8 bases. The V segment lost 1 base and the J segment 1 base; nucleotides outside the gene matches: 4. The CDR3 consists of 16 residues. CDR1 SGHTS and CDR2 YDEGEE come from the germline V gene. For the CDR3, the DNA is TGTGCCAGCAGCTTGATCCGGACAGGGAGCAATCAGCCCCAGCATTTT. Translating gives CASSLIRTGSNQPQHF.

The chain has TRBV6-5 and TRBJ1-5, with D unresolved. CDR1 and CDR2 (germline): MNHEY, SVGAGI. The V end lost 10 bases, the J end lost 4 bases, and 14 bases lay between the germline ends. The CDR3 is 13 residues long. The CDR3 reads CATQRELNQPQHF. CDR3 DNA: TGTGCCACCCAGAGGGAGCTAAATCAGCCCCAGCATTTT.

This clone was seen a few times. The chain recombines TRBV5-1 with TRBJ2-2; TRBD1 aligns across 7 bases. Germline lookup yields CDR1 SGHRS and CDR2 YFSETQ. The CDR3 is 17 residues long. Germline trimming cut 4 bases from V and 4 bases from J; bases unmatched to any gene: 13. CDR3 protein: CASSLLDRDRFTGELFF. DNA for the CDR3: TGCGCCAGCAGCCTGTTAGACAGGGATCGGTTCACCGGGGAGCTGTTTTTT.